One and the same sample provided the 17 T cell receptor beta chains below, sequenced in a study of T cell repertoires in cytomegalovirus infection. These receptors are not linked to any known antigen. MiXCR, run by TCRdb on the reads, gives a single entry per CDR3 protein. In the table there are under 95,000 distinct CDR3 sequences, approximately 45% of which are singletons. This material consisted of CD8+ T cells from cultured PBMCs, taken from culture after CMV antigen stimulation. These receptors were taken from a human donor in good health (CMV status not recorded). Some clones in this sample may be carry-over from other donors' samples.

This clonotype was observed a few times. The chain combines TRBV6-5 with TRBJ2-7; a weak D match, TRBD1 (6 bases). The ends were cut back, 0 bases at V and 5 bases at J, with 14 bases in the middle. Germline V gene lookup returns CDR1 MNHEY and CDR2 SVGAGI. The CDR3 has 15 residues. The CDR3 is CASSYSGQPVHEQYF. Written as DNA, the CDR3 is TGTGCCAGCAGTTACTCGGGACAACCGGTCCACGAGCAGTACTTC.

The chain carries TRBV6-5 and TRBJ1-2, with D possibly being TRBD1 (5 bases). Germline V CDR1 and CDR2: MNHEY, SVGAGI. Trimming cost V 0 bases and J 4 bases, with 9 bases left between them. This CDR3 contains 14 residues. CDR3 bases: TGTGCCAGCAGTTACTCTGAGGGACCCTATGGCTACACCTTC. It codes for CASSYSEGPYGYTF.

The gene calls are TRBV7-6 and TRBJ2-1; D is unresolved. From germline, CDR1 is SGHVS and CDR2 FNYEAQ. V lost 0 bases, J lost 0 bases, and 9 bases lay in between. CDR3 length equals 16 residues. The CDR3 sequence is CASSLASLSSYNEQFF. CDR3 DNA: TGTGCCAGCAGCTTAGCGTCCCTGAGCTCCTACAATGAGCAGTTCTTC.

The CDR3 nucleotides are TGTGCCAGCGGAATCTCTAACACAGATACGCAGTATTTT. It specifies CASGISNTDTQYF. V gene TRBV6-2 or TRBV6-3 combines with J gene TRBJ2-3; no clear D gene. V lost 8 bases and J lost 2, with 11 bases in between. The CDR3 runs to 13 residues. CDR1 is MNHEY and CDR2 is SVGEGT in the germline V gene.

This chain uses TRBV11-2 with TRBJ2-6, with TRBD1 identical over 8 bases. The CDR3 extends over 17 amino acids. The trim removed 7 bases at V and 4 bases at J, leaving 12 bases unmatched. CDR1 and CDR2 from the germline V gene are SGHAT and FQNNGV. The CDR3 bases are TGTGCCAGCACGCGGCAGGGGGCTACCGTCGGGGCCAACGTCCTGACTTTC. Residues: CASTRQGATVGANVLTF. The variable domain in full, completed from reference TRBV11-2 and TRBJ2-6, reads EAGVAQSPRYKIIEKRQSVAFWCNPISGHATLYWYQQILGQGPKLLIQFQNNGVVDDSQLPKDRFSAERLKGVDSTLKIQPAKLEDSAVYLCASTRQGATVGANVLTFGAGSRLTVL.

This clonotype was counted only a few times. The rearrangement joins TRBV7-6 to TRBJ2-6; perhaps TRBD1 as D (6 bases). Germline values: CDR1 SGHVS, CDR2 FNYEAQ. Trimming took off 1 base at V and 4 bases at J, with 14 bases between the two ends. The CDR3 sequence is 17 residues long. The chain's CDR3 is CASSLDLGAKGANVLTF. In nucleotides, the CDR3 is TGTGCCAGCAGCTTAGACCTGGGGGCGAAAGGGGCCAACGTCCTGACTTTC.

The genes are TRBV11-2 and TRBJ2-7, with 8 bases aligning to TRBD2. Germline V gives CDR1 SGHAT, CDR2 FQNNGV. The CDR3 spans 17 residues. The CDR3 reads CATSLGGGGRHTYEQYF. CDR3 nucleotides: TGTGCTACCAGCTTAGGTGGGGGCGGGAGGCATACCTACGAGCAGTACTTC.

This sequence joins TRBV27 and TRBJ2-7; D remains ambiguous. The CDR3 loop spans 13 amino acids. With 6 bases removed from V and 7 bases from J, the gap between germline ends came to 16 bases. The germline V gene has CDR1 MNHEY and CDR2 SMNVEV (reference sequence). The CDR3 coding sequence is TGTGCCAGCAGCAGATACCTTGCCGGAGAGCAGTACTTC. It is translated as CASSRYLAGEQYF.

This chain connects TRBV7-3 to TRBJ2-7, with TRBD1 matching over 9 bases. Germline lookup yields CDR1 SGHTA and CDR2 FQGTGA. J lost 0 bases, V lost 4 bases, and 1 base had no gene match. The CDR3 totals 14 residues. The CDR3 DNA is TGTGCCAGCAGCTGGACAGGGGACTCCTACGAGCAGTACTTC. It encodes CASSWTGDSYEQYF.

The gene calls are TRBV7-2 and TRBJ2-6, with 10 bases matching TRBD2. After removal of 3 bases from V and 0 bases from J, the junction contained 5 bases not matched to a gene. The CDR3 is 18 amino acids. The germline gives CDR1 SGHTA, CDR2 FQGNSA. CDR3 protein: CASSFHLAGASGANVLTF. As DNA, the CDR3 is TGTGCCAGCAGCTTTCACCTAGCGGGAGCCTCTGGGGCCAACGTCCTGACTTTC.

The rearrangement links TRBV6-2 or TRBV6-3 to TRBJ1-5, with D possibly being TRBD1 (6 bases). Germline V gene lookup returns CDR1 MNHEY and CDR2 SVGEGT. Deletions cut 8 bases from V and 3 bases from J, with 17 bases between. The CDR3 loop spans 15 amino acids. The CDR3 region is CASRGGGGSNQPQHF. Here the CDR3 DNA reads TGTGCCAGCCGCGGGGGCGGTGGTTCCAATCAGCCCCAGCATTTT.

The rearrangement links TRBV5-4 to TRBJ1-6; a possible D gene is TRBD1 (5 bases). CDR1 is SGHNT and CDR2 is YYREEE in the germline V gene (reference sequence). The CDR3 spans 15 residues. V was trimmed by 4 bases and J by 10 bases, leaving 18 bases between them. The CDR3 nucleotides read TGTGCCAGCAGCCCGGACAAGCAAACAAGGTCACCCCTCCACTTT. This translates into CASSPDKQTRSPLHF. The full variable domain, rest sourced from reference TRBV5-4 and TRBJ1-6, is ETGVTQSPTHLIKTRGQQVTLRCSSQSGHNTVSWYQQALGQGPQFIFQYYREEENGRGNFPPRFSGLQFPNYSSELNVNALELDDSALYLCASSPDKQTRSPLHFGNGTRLTVT.

The CDR3 region has the DNA TGCGCCAGCAGCCAAAGGACTAGCGTATACAATGAGCAGTTCTTC. This gives the protein CASSQRTSVYNEQFF. The chain carries TRBV4-1 and TRBJ2-1, with 9 bases aligning to TRBD2. CDR1 and CDR2 (germline): MGHRA, YSYEKL. The V and J ends lost 2 bases and 4 bases, in that order; junction bases with no gene match: 3. This CDR3 contains 15 residues.

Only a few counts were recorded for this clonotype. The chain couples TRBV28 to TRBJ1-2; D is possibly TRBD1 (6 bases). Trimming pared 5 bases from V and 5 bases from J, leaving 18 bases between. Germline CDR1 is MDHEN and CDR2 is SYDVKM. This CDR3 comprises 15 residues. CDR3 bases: TGTGCCAGCAGTAACGACCAGACAGGTTTTTATGGCTACACCTTC. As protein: CASSNDQTGFYGYTF.

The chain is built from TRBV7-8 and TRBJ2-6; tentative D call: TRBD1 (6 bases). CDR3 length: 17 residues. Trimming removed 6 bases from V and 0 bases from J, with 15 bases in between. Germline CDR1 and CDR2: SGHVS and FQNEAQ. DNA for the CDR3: TGTGCCAGCAGGGGGGACACGCTAGCCTCTGGGGCCAACGTCCTGACTTTC. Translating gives CASRGDTLASGANVLTF.

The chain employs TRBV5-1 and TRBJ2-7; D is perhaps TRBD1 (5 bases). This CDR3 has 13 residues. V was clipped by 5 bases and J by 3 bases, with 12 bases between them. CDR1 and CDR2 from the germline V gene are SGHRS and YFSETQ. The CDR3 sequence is CASSYLQGYEQYF. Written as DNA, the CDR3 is TGCGCCAGCAGTTACCTCCAGGGCTACGAGCAGTACTTC.

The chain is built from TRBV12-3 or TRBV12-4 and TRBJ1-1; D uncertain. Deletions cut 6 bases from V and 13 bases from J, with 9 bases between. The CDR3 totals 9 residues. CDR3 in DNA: TGTGCCAGCAGCCCCCCGATTTTCTTT. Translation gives CASSPPIFF.